The entry below gives a single TCR beta chain sequence along with its context. As yet, its antigen is unknown. Sequenced by immunoSEQ multiplex PCR; TCRdb stores in-frame clones only, minus some. The data show about 100,000 clones, over 80% seen once. The data stem from a study of PD-1 blockade in classical Hodgkin lymphoma. Overall study: With a 2-week interval, patients received intravenous nivolumab at 3 mg/kg.

Each and every patient relapsed after autologous stem cell transplantation, and patients got differing brentuximab vedotin exposure. Classification of best responses gave complete response, partial response or progressive disease. Per the germline V gene, CDR1 is LNHDA and CDR2 is SQIVND (reference sequence). The germline V and J ends were trimmed by 1 base and 0 bases, with 7 bases remaining between them. The CDR3 length is 16 residues. Study-level results: Reports described newly diagnosed patients as having lower baseline TCR diversity than healthy donors. CD4+ TCR diversity, unlike CD8+, rose significantly by C4D1.

The chain is built from TRBV19 and TRBJ2-6, with a weak D call TRBD1 (6 bases). The TCR was taken from a human donor with classical Hodgkin lymphoma. Sequences were derived from peripheral blood mononuclear cells (PBMCs), sampled at baseline. The CDR3 here is CASSIGTDSGANVLTF. DNA for the CDR3: TGTGCCAGTAGTATAGGGACAGACTCTGGGGCCAACGTCCTGACTTTC. Using reference TRBV19 and TRBJ2-6 for the parts outside the CDR3, the full variable domain is DGGITQSPKYLFRKEGQNVTLSCEQNLNHDAMYWYRQDPGQGLRLIYYSQIVNDFQKGDIAEGYSVSREKKESFPLTVTSAQKNPTAFYLCASSIGTDSGANVLTFGAGSRLTVL.